A selection of T cell receptor beta chains follows, all from one sample in a study of blood T cell repertoires in COVID-19. Repertoires were generated with immunoSEQ multiplex PCR, while TCRdb's copy carries only in-frame clones and drops some. The sample includes 100,000 to 150,000 clones, around four fifths of them seen just once. Specimen: peripheral blood. These receptors originate from a human donor in a cohort sampled during active COVID-19. The CDR3 runs from the conserved cysteine through the conserved F or W. A D gene is named only where the DNA matches it firmly. The size entry is marked missing in some rows and otherwise reads once, few, many or a size class.

TRBJ2-5 | . | TRBV14 | . | CASSLQTWYQETQYF | TGTGCCAGCAGCTTACAGACCTGGTACCAAGAGACCCAGTACTTC
TRBJ1-3 | . | TRBV3-1/TRBV3-2 | . | CASSLRAAGNTIYF | TGTGCCAGCAGCCTCAGGGCAGCTGGAAACACCATATATTTT
TRBJ1-6 | . | TRBV7-2 | . | CASSRGQALDNSPLHF | TGTGCCAGCAGCCGCGGGCAAGCTCTTGATAATTCACCCCTCCACTTT
TRBJ2-2 | . | TRBV2 | . | CASSQTGNTGELFF | TGTGCCAGCTCCCAGACGGGGAACACCGGGGAGCTGTTTTTT
TRBJ2-2 | . | TRBV19 | . | CASSRANTGELFF | TGTGCCAGTAGTAGGGCTAACACCGGGGAGCTGTTTTTT
TRBJ2-5 | . | TRBV28 | . | CASSLDSQETQYF | TGTGCCAGCAGTTTAGACTCCCAAGAGACCCAGTACTTC
TRBJ1-6 | . | TRBV30 | TRBD1 | CAWKTGPNSPLHF | TGTGCCTGGAAGACAGGGCCCAATTCACCCCTCCACTTT
TRBJ1-5 | . | TRBV6-1 | . | CASSESDQPQHF | TGTGCCAGCAGTGAATCAGATCAGCCCCAGCATTTT
TRBJ2-2 | . | TRBV11-1 | TRBD2 | CASSYMSGSTGELFF | TGTGCCAGCAGCTATATGAGCGGGAGCACCGGGGAGCTGTTTTTT
TRBJ2-1 | . | TRBV10-3 | TRBD1 | CAISRDRGLNEQFF | TGTGCCATCAGCCGGGACAGGGGGCTGAATGAGCAGTTCTTC
TRBJ1-2 | . | TRBV28 | . | CASSLWGGTANYGYTF | TGTGCCAGCAGTTTATGGGGAGGGACGGCCAACTATGGCTACACCTTC
TRBJ2-7 | . | TRBV28 | . | CASSRRGETYEQYF | TGTGCCAGCAGCCGACGAGGTGAGACCTACGAGCAGTACTTC
TRBJ2-1 | . | TRBV2 | TRBD2 | CATLGASGEPSYNEQFF | TGTGCCACCTTGGGAGCTAGCGGGGAACCGTCCTACAATGAGCAGTTCTTC
TRBJ2-3 | . | TRBV19 | . | CASSQDWSTDTQYF | TGTGCCAGTAGCCAGGACTGGAGCACAGATACGCAGTATTTT
TRBJ1-2 | few | TRBV6-2/TRBV6-3 | TRBD1 | CASSPTYGGTDYGYTF | TGTGCCAGCAGCCCTACCTATGGGGGGACAGACTATGGCTACACCTTC
TRBJ1-1 | . | TRBV5-1 | TRBD1 | CASSSGQKNTEAFF | TGCGCCAGCAGCTCGGGACAGAAGAACACTGAAGCTTTCTTT
TRBJ1-1 | few | TRBV27 | . | CASSPHLDNTEAFF | TGTGCCAGCAGTCCCCACCTAGATAACACTGAAGCTTTCTTT
TRBJ1-1 | . | TRBV6-2/TRBV6-3 | . | CASSYSGGYTEAFF | TGTGCCAGCAGTTACTCCGGGGGGTACACTGAAGCTTTCTTT
TRBJ2-3 | . | TRBV5-4 | . | CASSLKSGVGTDTQYF | TGTGCCAGCAGCCTGAAGTCCGGAGTAGGCACAGATACGCAGTATTTT
TRBJ1-1 | . | TRBV7-2 | TRBD1 | CASTRQGARPTEAFF | TGTGCCAGCACCCGACAGGGGGCGCGACCCACTGAAGCTTTCTTT
TRBJ2-7 | . | TRBV2 | . | CASSDRGLYEQYF | TGTGCCAGCAGTGACAGGGGCCTCTACGAGCAGTACTTC
TRBJ2-1 | . | TRBV19 | TRBD2 | CATRGAGSYNEQFF | TGTGCCACCAGAGGAGCGGGGTCCTACAATGAGCAGTTCTTC
TRBJ1-4 | . | TRBV4-3 | TRBD1 | CASSQGQGATNEKLFF | TGCGCCAGCAGCCAGGGGCAGGGGGCAACTAATGAAAAACTGTTTTTT
TRBJ2-3 | . | TRBV10-1 | TRBD2 | CARTSGATDTQYF | TGCGCCAGGACTAGCGGGGCCACAGATACGCAGTATTTT
TRBJ1-2 | . | TRBV19 | . | CASSMEGPYGYTF | TGTGCCAGTAGTATGGAGGGGCCCTATGGCTACACCTTC
TRBJ2-2 | . | TRBV19 | TRBD1 | CASRYDRDTGELFF | TGTGCCAGTAGGTACGACAGGGACACCGGGGAGCTGTTTTTT
TRBJ1-6 | . | TRBV27 | . | CASSGVRYVHGNSPLHF | TGTGCCAGCAGCGGAGTGCGTTACGTCCATGGGAATTCACCCCTCCACTTT
TRBJ1-2 | . | TRBV15 | . | CATSRDGSRRYGYTF | TGTGCCACCAGCAGAGATGGTTCCCGGAGGTATGGCTACACCTTC
TRBJ2-5 | . | TRBV9 | . | CASSFTGIETQYF | TGTGCCAGCAGCTTTACAGGGATAGAGACCCAGTACTTC
TRBJ1-4 | once | TRBV5-1 | . | CASSDTGSGEKLFF | TGCGCCAGCAGCGATACAGGGAGCGGTGAAAAACTGTTTTTT
TRBJ2-3 | . | TRBV7-2 | . | CASSLAGVGNADTQYF | TGTGCCAGCAGCTTAGCCGGGGTTGGAAATGCAGATACGCAGTATTTT
TRBJ2-3 | . | TRBV5-1 | TRBD2 | CASSPGLAGLMGDTQYF | TGCGCCAGCTCCCCAGGACTAGCGGGGCTTATGGGAGATACGCAGTATTTT
TRBJ1-3 | . | TRBV18 | . | CASSPYPAGGESSGNTIYF | TGTGCCAGCTCACCATACCCGGCCGGGGGTGAGAGCTCTGGAAACACCATATATTTT
TRBJ1-1 | . | TRBV7-2 | . | CASSSGQNTEAFF | TGTGCCAGCAGCTCGGGACAGAACACTGAAGCTTTCTTT
TRBJ2-4 | . | TRBV4-2 | TRBD2 | CASSQVAGETKNIQYF | TGTGCCAGCAGCCAGGTAGCGGGAGAGACCAAAAACATTCAGTACTTC
TRBJ2-5 | . | TRBV11-2 | TRBD2 | CASSPRRGGQETQYF | TGTGCCAGCAGCCCACGGCGGGGGGGGCAGGAGACCCAGTACTTC
TRBJ1-5 | . | TRBV10-1 | . | CASSEGDSGQPQHF | TGCGCCAGCAGTGAAGGGGACTCGGGACAGCCCCAGCATTTT
TRBJ1-6 | few | TRBV5-1 | . | CASSEQGDNSPLHF | TGCGCCAGCAGCGAACAGGGCGATAATTCACCCCTCCACTTT
TRBJ1-4 | . | TRBV2 | . | CASVRGSGKLFF | TGTGCCAGCGTAAGGGGGTCCGGAAAACTGTTTTTT